A selection of T cell receptor beta chains follows, all from one sample in a study of cytomegalovirus exposure and HLA in healthy donors. Sequencing was performed with immunoSEQ multiplex PCR; in TCRdb, only in-frame clones are kept and a portion is missing. This sample carries some 160,000 clones, 86% of them seen once, and the ten largest clones take roughly 2%. The sequencing sample was made of PBMCs. The receptors here all came from a young woman in good health and CMV-seronegative. Each CDR3 is given with its conserved first and last residue. Fields, in order: D gene, J gene, CDR3 length, clone size, V gene, CDR3 protein, CDR3 DNA. D genes are given only for firm matches. Only some rows state a clone size, as once, few, many or a class for expanded clones.

d_gene: .
j_gene: TRBJ2-7
len: 13
abundance: .
v_gene: TRBV9
CDR3aa: CASSAGQSYEQYF
CDR3nt: TGTGCCAGCAGCGCCGGACAGTCCTACGAGCAGTACTTC

d_gene: .
j_gene: TRBJ2-1
len: 13
abundance: few
v_gene: TRBV7-8
CDR3aa: CASSFQGRSEQFF
CDR3nt: TGTGCCAGCAGCTTCCAGGGGCGTAGTGAGCAGTTCTTC

d_gene: .
j_gene: TRBJ1-1
len: 16
abundance: .
v_gene: TRBV7-9
CDR3aa: CASSLRGRVGNTEAFF
CDR3nt: TGTGCCAGCAGCTTACGGGGGAGGGTAGGGAACACTGAAGCTTTCTTT

d_gene: .
j_gene: TRBJ1-2
len: 15
abundance: .
v_gene: TRBV4-1
CDR3aa: CASSPGRRNNYGYTF
CDR3nt: TGCGCCAGCAGCCCCGGACGGAGGAACAACTATGGCTACACCTTC

d_gene: TRBD1
j_gene: TRBJ1-1
len: 14
abundance: .
v_gene: TRBV7-2
CDR3aa: CASSLVGQGGEAFF
CDR3nt: TGTGCCAGCAGCTTAGTGGGACAGGGTGGTGAAGCTTTCTTT

d_gene: TRBD2
j_gene: TRBJ2-3
len: 18
abundance: .
v_gene: TRBV4-2
CDR3aa: CASSQDLGAGGSTDTQYF
CDR3nt: TGTGCCAGCAGCCAAGATCTAGGGGCGGGGGGGAGCACAGATACGCAGTATTTT

d_gene: TRBD1
j_gene: TRBJ2-3
len: 18
abundance: .
v_gene: TRBV14
CDR3aa: CASSQGSADRGLGDTQYF
CDR3nt: TGTGCCAGCAGCCAAGGAAGCGCCGACAGGGGTTTAGGAGATACGCAGTATTTT

d_gene: TRBD2
j_gene: TRBJ2-5
len: 14
abundance: .
v_gene: TRBV2
CDR3aa: CASQRGGARETQYF
CDR3nt: TGTGCCTCACAACGCGGGGGGGCCCGAGAGACCCAGTACTTC

d_gene: TRBD1
j_gene: TRBJ1-2
len: 16
abundance: .
v_gene: TRBV27
CDR3aa: CASSLRPGQDWNGYTF
CDR3nt: TGTGCCAGCAGTTTAAGACCGGGACAGGATTGGAATGGCTACACCTTC

d_gene: .
j_gene: TRBJ1-1
len: 13
abundance: .
v_gene: TRBV6-1
CDR3aa: CASSFSARYEAFF
CDR3nt: TGTGCCAGCAGCTTTTCTGCGAGGTATGAAGCTTTCTTT

d_gene: TRBD1
j_gene: TRBJ2-7
len: 11
abundance: .
v_gene: TRBV20-1
CDR3aa: CSAQRQGEQYF
CDR3nt: TGCAGTGCCCAGAGACAGGGCGAGCAGTACTTC

d_gene: .
j_gene: TRBJ1-5
len: 17
abundance: .
v_gene: TRBV27
CDR3aa: CASSSLIGAGSNQPQHF
CDR3nt: TGTGCCAGCAGTTCTCTTATAGGGGCTGGTAGCAATCAGCCCCAGCATTTT

d_gene: TRBD2
j_gene: TRBJ2-5
len: 17
abundance: .
v_gene: TRBV10-2
CDR3aa: CASSGGSGGLVRETQYF
CDR3nt: TGCGCCAGCAGCGGAGGGAGCGGGGGCCTCGTTCGCGAGACCCAGTACTTC

d_gene: .
j_gene: TRBJ2-3
len: 16
abundance: .
v_gene: TRBV4-1
CDR3aa: CASSQDGAGTTDTQYF
CDR3nt: TGCGCCAGCAGCCAAGATGGCGCGGGAACCACAGATACGCAGTATTTT

d_gene: .
j_gene: TRBJ2-7
len: 14
abundance: .
v_gene: TRBV6-1
CDR3aa: CASSAREDTYEQYF
CDR3nt: TGTGCCAGCAGTGCCCGAGAGGACACCTACGAGCAGTACTTC

d_gene: TRBD2
j_gene: TRBJ2-3
len: 15
abundance: .
v_gene: TRBV6-1
CDR3aa: CASNSGSSLTDTQYF
CDR3nt: TGTGCCAGCAACAGCGGGAGTTCGTTGACAGATACGCAGTATTTT